This TCR beta chain stems from a study of blood T cell repertoires in COVID-19. The wider study: Sources were T cells, B-cell-depleted T cells, or PBMCs; the material itself was cDNA or gDNA.

This table comes from immunoSEQ multiplex PCR, and its TCRdb copy is limited to in-frame clones, with some not included. Among about 370,000 clones listed, approximately 92% were seen once. Everyone who took part was roughly 18 to 89 years old, and they came from 20 to 25 US areas. Participant-reported clinical history was the basis for cohort assignment. Recovery among Cohort 3 donors was established by two negative PCRs, clearance, or symptom resolution. This receptor was identified in a man aged 18 to 35 who had recovered from COVID-19. The sample comprised PBMCs or T cells enriched from blood (not recorded which).

DNA for the CDR3: TGTGCCAGCAGGGTTACAGGGGTGGGAAACACCATATATTTT. Residues: CASRVTGVGNTIYF. This sequence joins TRBV7-2 and TRBJ1-3, with 7 positions matching TRBD1. The germline gives CDR1 SGHTA, CDR2 FQGNSA. CDR3 length: 14 amino acids. V shed 6 bases and J 4 bases; nucleotides not matched to a gene: 6.